This is a list of T cell receptor beta chains from one sample in a study of control samples from healthy donors and cancer patients. Profiling relied on immunoSEQ multiplex PCR, and the TCRdb table lists in-frame clones only, not all of them. This sample has over 90,000 clones, with 75% to 90% found just once. Sequences were obtained from PBMCs. These TCRs come from a man between 60 and 70 years old with lung cancer. Each CDR3 is given with its conserved first and last residue. D genes are given only for firm matches. Size is stated for part of the rows, as once, few or many counts, or as a class when the clone is expanded.

d_call clone_size j_call v_call cdr3_aa cdr3_nt
. . TRBJ1-6 TRBV25-1 CASSELGLSPLHF TGTGCCAGCAGTGAATTGGGACTCTCACCCCTCCACTTT
. . TRBJ2-7 TRBV4-2 CASSQDAVGSYEQYF TGTGCCAGCAGCCAAGATGCGGTAGGGTCCTACGAGCAGTACTTC
. . TRBJ1-3 TRBV3-1/TRBV3-2 CASSRGQGGNTIYF TGTGCCAGCAGCCGAGGGCAGGGGGGAAACACCATATATTTT
TRBD1 . TRBJ2-1 TRBV9 CASSGRQGLTNEQFF TGTGCCAGCAGCGGTAGACAGGGGTTAACCAATGAGCAGTTCTTC
TRBD1 once TRBJ1-2 TRBV3-1/TRBV3-2 CASSQEWTGNYGYTF TGTGCCAGCAGCCAAGAGTGGACAGGGAACTATGGCTACACCTTC
. . TRBJ1-2 TRBV5-4 CASSLEPRGGSDGYTF TGTGCCAGCAGCTTGGAACCTCGGGGCGGGAGTGATGGCTACACCTTC
. . TRBJ1-6 TRBV14 CASSPKLLSNSPLHF TGTGCCAGCAGCCCGAAGCTCCTAAGCAATTCACCCCTCCACTTT
TRBD1 . TRBJ2-5 TRBV18 CASSSGQGAGETQYF TGTGCCAGCTCATCCGGACAGGGGGCGGGAGAGACCCAGTACTTC
TRBD2 . TRBJ2-4 TRBV24-1 CATSDPGGGAKNIQYF TGTGCCACCAGTGACCCCGGCGGGGGAGCCAAAAACATTCAGTACTTC
TRBD1 . TRBJ1-1 TRBV6-6 CASSRQGLGGNTEAFF TGTGCCAGCAGTCGACAGGGTCTAGGAGGGAACACTGAAGCTTTCTTT
. . TRBJ1-2 TRBV18 CASSLKIEDTDGYTF TGTGCCAGCTCACTAAAAATCGAGGACACAGATGGCTACACCTTC
. . TRBJ1-3 TRBV30 CAWSSPRAPGNTIYF TGTGCCTGGAGCTCGCCCCGCGCCCCAGGAAACACCATATATTTT
. . TRBJ2-1 TRBV20-1 CSASRSSYNEQFF TGCAGTGCTAGTCGTAGCTCCTACAATGAGCAGTTCTTC
TRBD2 . TRBJ2-7 TRBV7-6 CASSSRTSGGLSYEQYF TGTGCCAGCAGCTCTCGGACTAGCGGGGGCCTCTCCTACGAGCAGTACTTC
TRBD1 . TRBJ2-7 TRBV5-6 CASSIRGTGGLEQYF TGTGCCAGCAGCATACGCGGGACAGGGGGCTTAGAGCAGTACTTC
TRBD2 . TRBJ2-1 TRBV3-1/TRBV3-2 CASSQASGGLYNEQFF TGTGCCAGCAGCCAGGCTAGCGGGGGTCTCTACAATGAGCAGTTCTTC